The present TCR beta chain was sequenced within a study of molecular identifiers for immune sequencing clone quantification listed by TCRdb under 2018. Turning to the overall study: In a replicate experiment, RNA from about 20,000 or 100,000 naive CD8 T cells was split into five aliquots, four of which were sequenced. This methods study benchmarked molecular-identifier clustering-based TCR repertoire sequencing (MIDCIRS) and TCR RNA copy counting, using CD8 T cells to do so.

Libraries of naive CD8 T cells were built from anywhere between about 18,000 and 1,000,000 sorted cells, with 10%, 30% or 50% of the purified RNA used. Naive CD8 T cells, defined as CD8+CD4-CCR7+CD45RA+, were FACS-sorted into RLT Plus buffer on a BD FACSAria II. Detection sensitivity was tested by spiking Jurkat RNA equal to 9 to 10 TCR copies' worth into samples containing roughly 17,000-1,000,000 naive CD8 T cells. Enrichment of CD8 T cells was done with RosetteSep CD8+ T Cell Enrichment Cocktail plus Ficoll-Paque, and ACK red cell lysis came afterward. The germline V gene supplies CDR1 SQVTM and CDR2 ANQGSEA. From cysteine to phenylalanine, the CDR3 is 12 amino acids long. CDR3 DNA only is kept here, 36 bases in frame from base 1. V loses 4 bases of germline sequence and J loses 2 bases, and the interval between the two ends is 8 bases. The protocol used for the library was PCR. Sequencing relied on a NextSeq 500. Preparation of bulk TCR libraries followed a previously described approach, with the TCR primers listed in Table S5. The Qiagen AllPrep DNA/RNA kit was used to purify total RNA. Before analysis, reads from multiple sequencing runs of the same library were pooled. As for the original processing: Reads were retained only if their TCR constant sequence matched exactly, and those retained reads were trimmed to 150 nt and grouped according to their 12-nt molecular barcodes. Reads within each barcode group were sub-clustered using a 15% Levenshtein threshold, and quality-weighted consensus sequences were constructed for each RNA molecule. Non-functional sequences were discarded, and so were lower-count sequences lying one edit away from another sequence. On the basis of fitting two negative binomial distributions, barcode sub-clusters with fewer than 20% of the maximum read count were discarded. In TCRdb, the public reads were trimmed at Q25 with fastp and aligned with MiXCR, with productive beta chains retained. Rows merge per CDR3 protein into single entries with the most common DNA and genes. These V and J calls are TCRdb output, not the study's own analysis. For this sample the table gives some 580,000 distinct CDR3 sequences, of which around 25% were detected only once. Approximately 0.75% of the sample is taken by the ten largest.

What the research found in general, with its limitations: The naive libraries included spiked-in Jurkat TCR RNA (around 9 copies' worth), and this RNA is not part of the donor repertoire. Modeling indicated 2.5 to 3.5 TCR RNA copies recovered per cell, compared with about 10 by digital PCR, which implies a capture efficiency of approximately 30%. The sizes of highly expanded clones could end up underestimated when identical TCR molecules share a barcode. In CMV-specific effector cells, over 99% of molecules were held by clones above 20 RNA copies, whereas under 1% of molecules were held by such clones in naive cells. Spiked-in Jurkat TCR RNA equivalent to a single cell was reported to be detectable even among fewer than 1.2 million naive CD8 T cells. When barcode sub-clustering was not used, chimeric consensus sequences inflated TCR diversity, with chimeras reaching as high as 47%.

The sample holds a few counts of this clonotype. Which antigen it targets is not known. No clone much larger than this one lies a single base away; base qualities are absent. Sequencing was carried out using naive CD8+ T cells from blood, with Jurkat cell RNA spiked in. Taken with the paper, the label for cell subset or site translates to: FACS-sorted CD8+CD4-CCR7+CD45RA+ naive T cells. The TCR comes from a human donor in good health. Some libraries in this study had Jurkat cell RNA spiked in. The sequence links TRBV29-1 to TRBJ1-2; the D gene identity is not certain. In nucleotide form, the sequence is TGCAGCGTTGTTCGGTTGAACTATGGCTACACCTTC. This is translated as CSVVRLNYGYTF. Reference TRBV29-1 and TRBJ1-2 proteins supply the regions before and after the CDR3; the full variable domain is: SAVISQKPSRDICQRGTSLTIQCQVDSQVTMMFWYRQQPGQSLTLIATANQGSEATYESGFVIDKFPISRPNLTFSTLTVSNMSPEDSSIYLCSVVRLNYGYTFGSGTRLTVV.